This note documents a single T cell receptor beta chain sequence. Its antigen is as yet unknown. These data belong to a study of cytomegalovirus exposure and HLA in healthy donors. General observations from the study: Some segments of the V type, notably TRBV6-2 and TRBV6-3, were excluded as indistinguishable.

Germline trimming cut 1 base from V and 11 bases from J; bases unmatched to any gene: 6. Germline V gives CDR1 GTSNPN, CDR2 SVGIG (reference sequence). The length of the CDR3 is 13 residues. The PCR made use of 60 Vbeta and 13 Jbeta primers. Produced via immunoSEQ multiplex PCR; TCRdb's table is partial and in-frame only. The sample yields roughly 100,000 clones, roughly 79% seen once. The chain carries TRBV30 and TRBJ2-5; TRBD1 agrees at 11 bases. The TCR comes from a man aged 35 to 55 in good health and CMV-seronegative. Source material: PBMCs. Written as DNA, the CDR3 is TGTGCCTGGAGTGCAGGGGGACAGGGGGAGCAGTACTTC. This codes for CAWSAGGQGEQYF.